The source of this T cell receptor (beta chain) is a study of blood T cell repertoires in COVID-19. Trimming removed 4 bases from V and 3 bases from J; junction bases left unmatched: 6. This CDR3 comprises 15 residues. Germline V lookup: CDR1 GTSNPN, CDR2 SVGIG (reference sequence). The data were produced by immunoSEQ multiplex PCR, yet TCRdb's version contains in-frame clones alone and is incomplete. The table records 110,000 or so clones, 87% of them present only once. The rearrangement joins TRBV30 to TRBJ2-3; 11 bases agree with TRBD2. The receptor's source is a woman in her forties or fifties with acute or convalescent COVID-19. Sequences were obtained from peripheral blood. CDR3 nucleotides: TGTGCCTGGAAAAGGGGACTAGCGGCTACAGATACGCAGTATTTT. This codes for CAWKRGLAATDTQYF.